The 25 T cell receptor beta chains below all came from one sample that was sequenced in a study of T cell changes during pregnancy in multiple sclerosis. TCRdb's copy holds only in-frame clones and misses some; the assay was immunoSEQ multiplex PCR. The top ten clones hold around 1.4% of a sample with fewer than 90,000 clones, about 94% of them seen once. Sequencing used peripheral blood, obtained in the third trimester of pregnancy. The receptors were sampled from a female donor in good health, enrolled as a control in a pregnancy study.

The CDR3 bases are TGTGCCAGCAGCCAAGATTTAGCGGGAGAGGACACCGGGGAGCTGTTTTTT. It specifies CASSQDLAGEDTGELFF. This rearrangement joins TRBV14 to TRBJ2-2, with TRBD2 identical over 9 bases. Germline-derived CDR1 and CDR2 are SGHDN and FVKESK. J gave up 3 bases and V 0 bases, and 5 bases lay outside the gene matches. The CDR3 runs 17 residues.

The sample holds a few counts of this clone. The chain employs TRBV5-4 and TRBJ1-2, with no clear D. This CDR3 has 13 amino acids. V was cut by 2 bases and J by 11 bases, with 16 bases left in between. CDR1 SGHNT and CDR2 YYREEE come from the germline V gene (reference sequence). The CDR3 region has the DNA TGTGCCAGCAGCTTAGGGAGTGGAGGGCGATACACCTTC. It specifies CASSLGSGGRYTF.

This chain links TRBV4-2 with TRBJ2-1; maybe TRBD2 (6 bases). The V gene lost 0 bases and the J gene lost 8 bases, with 11 bases spanning the gap. The CDR3 has 14 amino acids. Germline CDR1 and CDR2: LGHNA and YNFKEQ. CDR3 sequence: CASSQELAWYEQFF. The CDR3 region has the DNA TGTGCCAGCAGCCAAGAGCTAGCGTGGTATGAGCAGTTCTTC.

The table lists this clone with a count of one. The rearrangement joins TRBV19 to TRBJ1-5, with a possible D match to TRBD1 (6 bases). This CDR3 comprises 16 residues. V was pared by 2 bases and J by 7 bases, with 18 bases between. Germline V gene data show CDR1 as LNHDA and CDR2 as SQIVND (reference sequence). CDR3 sequence reads: CASSIFLGGAQQPQHF. The DNA for the CDR3 is TGTGCCAGTAGTATATTCTTGGGGGGGGCTCAGCAGCCCCAGCATTTT. Combining the CDR3 with reference TRBV19 and TRBJ1-5 gives the whole variable domain DGGITQSPKYLFRKEGQNVTLSCEQNLNHDAMYWYRQDPGQGLRLIYYSQIVNDFQKGDIAEGYSVSREKKESFPLTVTSAQKNPTAFYLCASSIFLGGAQQPQHFGDGTRLSIL.

This chain connects TRBV19 to TRBJ1-3; the D gene is possibly TRBD1 (5 bases). The CDR3 is 14 amino acids. Trimming took 6 bases from V and 1 from J, leaving 10 bases between them. Germline CDR1 and CDR2: LNHDA and SQIVND (reference sequence). This chain's CDR3 is CASRTSGSGNTIYF. CDR3 in DNA: TGTGCCAGTAGGACTTCAGGGTCTGGAAACACCATATATTTT. Together with reference TRBV19 and TRBJ1-3, the CDR3 gives the full variable domain: DGGITQSPKYLFRKEGQNVTLSCEQNLNHDAMYWYRQDPGQGLRLIYYSQIVNDFQKGDIAEGYSVSREKKESFPLTVTSAQKNPTAFYLCASRTSGSGNTIYFGEGSWLTVV.

The CDR3 is CASSFIGSSYEQYF. The CDR3 nucleotides read TGTGCCAGCAGTTTTATCGGGAGCTCCTACGAGCAGTACTTC. The V and J genes are TRBV28 and TRBJ2-7; tentative D call: TRBD2 (6 bases). The V end lost 3 bases, the J end lost 0 bases, and 9 bases lay between the germline ends. Germline V lookup: CDR1 MDHEN, CDR2 SYDVKM. This CDR3 spans 14 amino acids.

The CDR3 nucleotides read TGTGCCAGCAGTGAAGCACCAGGGGGCTATGGCTACACCTTC. Encoded protein: CASSEAPGGYGYTF. The chain recombines TRBV6-1 with TRBJ1-2, with 7 bases lining up with TRBD1. The CDR3 extends over 14 amino acids. The germline gives CDR1 MNHNS, CDR2 SASEGT. J lost 4 bases, V lost 0 bases, and 2 bases had no gene match.

J is TRBJ1-3 and V is TRBV2; the D is unclear. The ends were cut back, 6 bases at V and 4 bases at J, with 7 bases in the middle. Looked up from germline, CDR1 is SNHLY and CDR2 is FYNNEI. The CDR3 is made up of 12 amino acids. The CDR3 DNA follows: TGTGCCAGCAGCGCAGGAGGAAACACCATATATTTT. The encoded protein is CASSAGGNTIYF.

This clone was detected once. The chain combines TRBV5-1 with TRBJ2-1, with TRBD2 matching over 8 bases. The ends lost 0 bases at V and 10 bases at J; junction bases unmatched: 6. Germline V CDR1 and CDR2: SGHRS, YFSETQ. The CDR3 covers 14 residues. For the CDR3, the DNA is TGCGCCAGCAGCTTGGCACAGCGGGAGCAAGAGCAGTTCTTC. Translated, it gives CASSLAQREQEQFF.

The V and J genes are TRBV2 and TRBJ2-4; 7 bases fit TRBD2. Germline V gene sequence: CDR1 SNHLY, CDR2 FYNNEI. V shed 3 bases, J shed 0 bases, and the junction held 11 bases outside the gene matches. This CDR3 has 18 residues. The DNA for the CDR3 is TGTGCCAGCAGTGATAGTTGGGGGAGGGCCTTAGCCAAAAACATTCAGTACTTC. It specifies CASSDSWGRALAKNIQYF.

The chain is built from TRBV18 and TRBJ1-1; weak D call: TRBD1 (5 bases). The CDR3 is 16 amino acids. Germline CDR1 and CDR2: KGHSH and LQKENI. Trimming removed 3 bases from V and 0 bases from J, with 14 bases in between. The CDR3 loop is CASSPPGGSMNTEAFF. In nucleotides, the CDR3 is TGTGCCAGCTCACCTCCCGGGGGTTCGATGAACACTGAAGCTTTCTTT.

This rearrangement joins TRBV4-1 to TRBJ2-5; TRBD2 matches 7 bases. The length of the CDR3 is 15 residues. Germline V gives CDR1 MGHRA, CDR2 YSYEKL. The junction had 5 bases not matched to a gene; V was cut back by 1 base and J by 3 bases. This chain's CDR3 is CASSQGGGGEETQYF. The CDR3 DNA reads TGCGCCAGCAGCCAAGGGGGGGGAGGGGAAGAGACCCAGTACTTC.

J is TRBJ2-1 and V is TRBV27, with a tentative D call TRBD2 (6 bases). V was shortened by 6 bases and J by 6 bases, with 27 bases between the two germline ends. The CDR3 loop spans 18 amino acids. Germline CDR1 and CDR2: MNHEY and SMNVEV (reference sequence). The CDR3 DNA reads TGTGCCAGCAGGCGACGCGTCCGTGGTACTAGCCCCCCCAATGAGCAGTTCTTC. Translated: CASRRRVRGTSPPNEQFF.

In its sample, this clone was seen a few times. This chain connects TRBV5-1 to TRBJ1-3, with TRBD1 matching 7 bases. This CDR3 region has 15 residues. Trimming cost V 4 bases and J 4 bases; bases outside gene matches: 8. Germline V CDR1 and CDR2: SGHRS, YFSETQ. The chain's CDR3 is CASSPDRVPGNTIYF. The CDR3 DNA reads as TGCGCCAGCAGCCCAGACAGGGTTCCAGGAAACACCATATATTTT.

CDR3 sequence: CASSEEGALTF. The CDR3 DNA reads TGCGCCAGCAGCGAGGAGGGGGCTCTGACCTTC. The J gene is TRBJ1-2, the V gene TRBV5-1, with 7 bases fitting TRBD1. The ends lost 4 bases at V and 14 bases at J; junction bases unmatched: 8. CDR3 length: 11 residues. Germline assignment: CDR1 SGHRS and CDR2 YFSETQ.

The chain links TRBV5-1 to TRBJ2-1; D ambiguous. The V end lost 0 bases, the J end lost 4 bases, and 2 bases lay between the germline ends. CDR3 length: 12 amino acids. Germline V gene data show CDR1 as SGHRS and CDR2 as YFSETQ. DNA of the CDR3: TGCGCCAGCAGCTTGGCATACAATGAGCAGTTCTTC. It codes for CASSLAYNEQFF.

The rearrangement links TRBV30 to TRBJ2-7, with D perhaps matching TRBD1 (5 bases). With 2 bases removed from V and 13 bases from J, the gap between germline ends came to 15 bases. This CDR3 comprises 11 residues. The germline V gene has CDR1 GTSNPN and CDR2 SVGIG (reference sequence). CDR3 protein: CAWSLDTGFYF. As DNA, the CDR3 is TGTGCCTGGAGTTTGGACACAGGATTCTACTTC.

This clone was seen just once. V and J are TRBV19 and TRBJ2-7; D might be TRBD1 (5 bases). The germline CDR1 and CDR2 sequences are LNHDA and SQIVND (reference sequence). V lost 6 bases and J 6 bases, leaving 15 bases between the germline ends. This CDR3 comprises 13 residues. In nucleotides, the CDR3 is TGTGCCAGTAGAAGACAGCTCCTCTGCGAGCAGTACTTC. The encoded protein is CASRRQLLCEQYF.

The chain links TRBV28 to TRBJ1-5; a possible D gene is TRBD1 (5 bases). Trimming removed 6 bases from V and 4 bases from J, with 16 bases in between. The CDR3 extends over 15 amino acids. The germline V gene encodes CDR1 MDHEN and CDR2 SYDVKM. The CDR3 DNA reads TGTGCCAGCAGCTTAAGAATGACAGAGAATCAGCCCCAGCATTTT. Its translation: CASSLRMTENQPQHF.

The chain links TRBV7-8 to TRBJ2-5; TRBD1 might be the D (5 bases). Between the trimmed V and J ends, which lost 0 bases and 6 bases, there was a span of 14 bases. Germline-derived CDR1 and CDR2 are SGHVS and FQNEAQ. There are 15 residues in the CDR3. CDR3: CASSLAKGMVQTQYF. CDR3 coding DNA: TGTGCCAGCAGCTTAGCGAAGGGGATGGTTCAGACCCAGTACTTC.

The V and J genes are TRBV15 and TRBJ2-3; a weak D match, TRBD2 (6 bases). This CDR3 contains 14 residues. Trimming stripped 0 bases from V and 6 bases from J, with 10 bases between. Germline V lookup: CDR1 LNHNV, CDR2 YYDKDF (reference sequence). The CDR3 DNA is TGTGCCACCAGCAGAGATGCAGGAGGGGATACGCAGTATTTT. Its translation is CATSRDAGGDTQYF. Complete variable domain (other parts from reference TRBV15 and TRBJ2-3): DAMVIQNPRYQVTQFGKPVTLSCSQTLNHNVMYWYQQKSSQAPKLLFHYYDKDFNNEADTPDNFQSRRPNTSFCFLDIRSPGLGDTAMYLCATSRDAGGDTQYFGPGTRLTVL.

The chain joins TRBV30 to TRBJ2-1; no firm D call. CDR3 length equals 12 residues. CDR1 is GTSNPN and CDR2 is SVGIG in the germline V gene (reference sequence). The V end was cut by 3 bases, the J end by 9 bases, with 12 bases between. CDR3 coding DNA: TGTGCCTGGAGCACCGGGTCGGGTGAGCAGTTCTTC. It translates to CAWSTGSGEQFF.

The chain uses TRBV7-8 and TRBJ2-1; TRBD2 aligns across 16 bases. CDR3 length: 18 residues. The V segment lost 4 bases and the J segment 9 bases; nucleotides outside the gene matches: 12. The germline V gene encodes CDR1 SGHVS and CDR2 FQNEAQ. The CDR3 protein is CASSSYPGTSGRGGEQFF. The CDR3 DNA follows: TGTGCCAGCAGCTCCTACCCCGGGACTAGCGGGAGGGGGGGTGAGCAGTTCTTC.

This chain connects TRBV4-2 to TRBJ2-5; D perhaps matches TRBD1 (7 bases). This CDR3 contains 14 residues. The germline V gene encodes CDR1 LGHNA and CDR2 YNFKEQ. V was pared by 6 bases and J by 3 bases, with 14 bases between. The CDR3 DNA sequence: TGTGCCAGCAGGGTTACAGGGGAGGAAGAGACCCAGTACTTC. Translation gives CASRVTGEEETQYF.

The chain carries TRBV5-1 and TRBJ1-5, with D hard to call. Trimming shortened V by 0 bases and J by 3 bases, and 10 bases separated the two germline ends. CDR3 length equals 15 residues. Germline CDR1 SGHRS, CDR2 YFSETQ. CDR3 coding DNA: TGCGCCAGCAGCTTGGACAGTCCGGTCAATCAGCCCCAGCATTTT. It translates to CASSLDSPVNQPQHF.